This TCR beta chain was recorded in a study of shared T cell receptors in the human thymus. This CDR3 is 15 amino acids long. The V gene's germline CDR1 is LNHDA and CDR2 SQIVND (reference sequence). V trimming: 6 bases; J trimming: 2 bases; junction bases outside the gene matches: 9. Generated by immunoSEQ multiplex PCR, the TCRdb table keeps only in-frame clones and is missing some. The data hold 700,000 or so clones, with 80% to 90% observed a single time. This clone was detected once. In addition, the sample was reused for a study of human thymus T cells. That paper adds: Within thymic and blood repertoires, V and J gene usage appeared to be biased.

The material sequenced was thymocytes. The clonotype comes from a girl in the first two years of life with a congenital heart defect. The chain combines TRBV19 with TRBJ1-1, with 7 bases fitting TRBD1. The CDR3 is CASSRQGVANTEAFF. For the CDR3, the DNA is TGTGCCAGTAGCCGACAGGGCGTTGCAAACACTGAAGCTTTCTTT.